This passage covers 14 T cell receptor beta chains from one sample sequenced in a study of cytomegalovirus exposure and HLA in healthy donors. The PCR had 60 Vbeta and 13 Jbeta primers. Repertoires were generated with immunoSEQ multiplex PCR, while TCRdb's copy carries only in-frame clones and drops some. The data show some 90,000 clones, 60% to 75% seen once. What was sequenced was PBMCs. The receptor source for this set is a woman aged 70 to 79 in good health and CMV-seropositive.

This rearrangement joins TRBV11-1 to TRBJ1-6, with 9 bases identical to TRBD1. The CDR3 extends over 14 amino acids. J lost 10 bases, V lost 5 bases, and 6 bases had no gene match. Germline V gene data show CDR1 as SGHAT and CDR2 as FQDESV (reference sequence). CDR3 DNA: TGTGCCAGCAGCCGGACAGGGGAAACGTCACCCCTCCACTTT. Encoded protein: CASSRTGETSPLHF.

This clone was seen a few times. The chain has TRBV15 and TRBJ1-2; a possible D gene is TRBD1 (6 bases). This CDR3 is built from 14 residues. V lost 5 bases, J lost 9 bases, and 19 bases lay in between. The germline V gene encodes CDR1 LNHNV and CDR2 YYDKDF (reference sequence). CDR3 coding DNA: TGTGCCACCAGCCTGAGAGGGACATCGTCCAGCTACACCTTC. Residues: CATSLRGTSSSYTF.

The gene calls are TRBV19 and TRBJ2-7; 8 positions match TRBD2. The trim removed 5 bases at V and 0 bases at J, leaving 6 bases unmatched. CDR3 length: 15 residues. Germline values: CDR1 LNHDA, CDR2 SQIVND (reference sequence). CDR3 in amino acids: CASSWGLESSYEQYF. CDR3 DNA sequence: TGTGCCAGTAGTTGGGGACTAGAAAGCTCCTACGAGCAGTACTTC.

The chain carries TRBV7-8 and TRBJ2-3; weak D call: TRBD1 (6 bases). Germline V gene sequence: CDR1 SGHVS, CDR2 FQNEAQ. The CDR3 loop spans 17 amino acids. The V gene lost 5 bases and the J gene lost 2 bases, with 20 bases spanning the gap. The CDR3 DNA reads TGTGCCAGCAGCCCGAGGAGAGGGGGAGAGAACACAGATACGCAGTATTTT. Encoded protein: CASSPRRGGENTDTQYF.

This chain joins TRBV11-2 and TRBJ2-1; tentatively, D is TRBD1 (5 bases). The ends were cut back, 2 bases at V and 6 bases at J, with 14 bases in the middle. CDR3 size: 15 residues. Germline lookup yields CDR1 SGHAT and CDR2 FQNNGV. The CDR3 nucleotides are TGTGCCAGCAGCTTATTTTCATCGACAGTCAATGAGCAGTTCTTC. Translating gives CASSLFSSTVNEQFF.

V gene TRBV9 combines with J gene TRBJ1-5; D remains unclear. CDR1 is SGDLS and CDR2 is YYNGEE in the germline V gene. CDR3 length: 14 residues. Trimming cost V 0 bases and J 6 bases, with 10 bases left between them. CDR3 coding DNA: TGTGCCAGCAGCGTAGGGGGAGTTAGTCAGCCCCAGCATTTT. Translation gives CASSVGGVSQPQHF.

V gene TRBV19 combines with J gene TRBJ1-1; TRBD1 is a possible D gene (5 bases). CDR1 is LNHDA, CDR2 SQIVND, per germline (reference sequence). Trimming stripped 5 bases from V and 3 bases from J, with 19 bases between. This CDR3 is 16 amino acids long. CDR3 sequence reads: CASSLHGGPGDTEAFF. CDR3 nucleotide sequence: TGTGCCAGTAGTCTCCACGGGGGACCCGGTGACACTGAAGCTTTCTTT.

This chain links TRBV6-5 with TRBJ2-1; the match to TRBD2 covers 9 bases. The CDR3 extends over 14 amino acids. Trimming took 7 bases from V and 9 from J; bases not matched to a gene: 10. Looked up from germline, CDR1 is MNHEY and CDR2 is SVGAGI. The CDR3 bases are TGTGCCAGCATCGGTATAGCGGGGGTAGGTGAGCAGTTCTTC. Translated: CASIGIAGVGEQFF.

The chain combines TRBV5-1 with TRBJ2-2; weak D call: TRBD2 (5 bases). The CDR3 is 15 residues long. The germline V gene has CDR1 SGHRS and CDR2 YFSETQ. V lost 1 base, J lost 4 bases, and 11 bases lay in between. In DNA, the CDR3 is TGCGCCAGCAGCTTGTATCTAGCTGGCACCGGGGAGCTGTTTTTT. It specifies CASSLYLAGTGELFF.

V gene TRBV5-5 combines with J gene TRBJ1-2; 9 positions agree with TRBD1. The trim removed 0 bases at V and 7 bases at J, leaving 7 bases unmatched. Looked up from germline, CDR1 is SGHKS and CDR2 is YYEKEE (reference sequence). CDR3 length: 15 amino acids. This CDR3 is CASSLGDRVLIGYTF. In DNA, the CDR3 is TGTGCCAGCAGCTTGGGGGACAGGGTTTTAATTGGCTACACCTTC.

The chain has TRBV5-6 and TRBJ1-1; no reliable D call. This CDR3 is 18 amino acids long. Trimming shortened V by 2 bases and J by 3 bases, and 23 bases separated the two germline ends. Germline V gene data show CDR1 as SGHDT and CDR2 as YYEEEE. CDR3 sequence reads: CASSLLSSRGIEDTEAFF. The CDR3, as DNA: TGTGCCAGCAGCTTACTGAGTTCGAGAGGGATTGAAGACACTGAAGCTTTCTTT.

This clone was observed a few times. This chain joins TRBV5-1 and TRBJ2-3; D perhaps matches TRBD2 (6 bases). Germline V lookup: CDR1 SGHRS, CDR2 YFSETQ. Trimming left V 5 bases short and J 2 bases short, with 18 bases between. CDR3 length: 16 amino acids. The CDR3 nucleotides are TGCGCCAGCAGTGCGGGAAAAGGAGGGCCCACAGATACGCAGTATTTT. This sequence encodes CASSAGKGGPTDTQYF.

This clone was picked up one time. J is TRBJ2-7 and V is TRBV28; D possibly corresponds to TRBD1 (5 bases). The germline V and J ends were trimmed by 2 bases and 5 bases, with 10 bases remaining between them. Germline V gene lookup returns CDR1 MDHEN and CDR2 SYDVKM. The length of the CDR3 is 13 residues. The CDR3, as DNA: TGTGCCAGCAGTTTAGCAGGGATCCACGAGCAGTACTTC. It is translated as CASSLAGIHEQYF.

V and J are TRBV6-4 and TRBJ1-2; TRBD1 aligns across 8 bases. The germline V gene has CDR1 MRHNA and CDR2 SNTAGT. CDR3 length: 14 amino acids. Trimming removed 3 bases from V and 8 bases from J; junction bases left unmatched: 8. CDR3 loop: CASSEGRGREGYTF. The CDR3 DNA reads TGTGCCAGCAGTGAAGGCAGGGGGCGGGAAGGCTACACCTTC.